What follows are 15 T cell receptor beta chains derived from one specimen sequenced in a study of cytomegalovirus exposure and HLA in healthy donors. The assay was immunoSEQ multiplex PCR, and TCRdb's table has in-frame clones only and misses some. The data contain around 300,000 clones, 86% of them singletons. Sequenced: PBMCs. Every receptor here comes from a woman younger than 35 in good health and CMV-seronegative.

This clone was picked up one time. The chain links TRBV14 to TRBJ2-7, with 11 bases aligning to TRBD1. V shed 4 bases and J 3 bases; nucleotides not matched to a gene: 11. Germline V gene lookup returns CDR1 SGHDN and CDR2 FVKESK. The CDR3 totals 17 residues. CDR3 in DNA: TGTGCCAGCAGCCTCGTTTGGGTTGGGACAGGGGGCTACGAGCAGTACTTC. Its protein product is CASSLVWVGTGGYEQYF.

The chain couples TRBV18 to TRBJ2-7; 10 bases match TRBD2. CDR3 length: 15 residues. Germline V lookup: CDR1 KGHSH, CDR2 LQKENI. V lost 6 bases to trimming and J lost 5 bases; unmatched junction nucleotides: 10. The CDR3: CASSPKGTSDNEQYF. The CDR3 bases are TGTGCCAGCTCGCCGAAGGGGACTAGCGATAACGAGCAGTACTTC.

Here the CDR3 DNA reads TGTGCCAGCAGCTTGCGGGTCTCGAACACTGAAGCTTTCTTT. Residues: CASSLRVSNTEAFF. The rearrangement links TRBV5-4 to TRBJ1-1; no firm D call. The CDR3 consists of 14 residues. Deletions cut 1 base from V and 1 base from J, with 8 bases between. Germline V gene data show CDR1 as SGHNT and CDR2 as YYREEE (reference sequence). The full variable domain, its missing parts supplied by reference TRBV5-4 and TRBJ1-1, is ETGVTQSPTHLIKTRGQQVTLRCSSQSGHNTVSWYQQALGQGPQFIFQYYREEENGRGNFPPRFSGLQFPNYSSELNVNALELDDSALYLCASSLRVSNTEAFFGQGTRLTVV.

The chain recombines TRBV2 with TRBJ2-1, with 8 bases that match TRBD2. The CDR3 covers 15 residues. Trimming at V came to 2 bases and at J to 10 bases, leaving 10 bases not matched to a gene. CDR1 and CDR2 (germline): SNHLY, FYNNEI. The CDR3 nucleotides are TGTGCCAGCAGTGAATTCACTAGCGGTCCCGAGGAGCAGTTCTTC. Amino acids: CASSEFTSGPEEQFF. Drawing the rest from reference TRBV2 and TRBJ2-1, the complete variable domain is EPEVTQTPSHQVTQMGQEVILRCVPISNHLYFYWYRQILGQKVEFLVSFYNNEISEKSEIFDDQFSVERPDGSNFTLKIRSTKLEDSAMYFCASSEFTSGPEEQFFGPGTRLTVL.

The rearrangement uses TRBV5-1 and TRBJ2-7, with 13 positions matching TRBD2. Germline CDR1 SGHRS, CDR2 YFSETQ. J was trimmed by 4 bases and V by 6 bases; bases with no gene match: 13. The CDR3 extends over 17 amino acids. The CDR3 protein is CASMLALAGGNDYEQYF. In nucleotides, the CDR3 is TGCGCCAGCATGCTCGCACTAGCGGGAGGGAACGATTACGAGCAGTACTTC.

The chain links TRBV6-5 to TRBJ1-2, with 8 bases matching TRBD1. The CDR3 runs 13 residues. V was pared by 2 bases and J by 9 bases, with 5 bases of the junction left unmatched. Per the germline V gene, CDR1 is MNHEY and CDR2 is SVGAGI. Here the CDR3 DNA reads TGTGCCAGCAGTTACGGACAGGGACGGAGCTACACCTTC. It is translated as CASSYGQGRSYTF.

The J gene is TRBJ2-7, the V gene TRBV19; unclear D gene. The CDR3 is 14 amino acids. Germline CDR1 and CDR2: LNHDA and SQIVND (reference sequence). Trimming pared 1 base from V and 5 bases from J, leaving 12 bases between. The chain's CDR3 is CASSIGAVGNEQYF. The CDR3, as DNA: TGTGCCAGTAGTATAGGGGCAGTAGGCAACGAGCAGTACTTC.

The chain couples TRBV9 to TRBJ2-2; D might be TRBD2 (6 bases). The germline V gene has CDR1 SGDLS and CDR2 YYNGEE. V was cut by 0 bases and J by 1 base, with 13 bases left in between. The CDR3 totals 17 residues. In DNA form, the CDR3 reads TGTGCCAGCAGCGTAGTCGGGGGAACAATGAACACCGGGGAGCTGTTTTTT. It codes for CASSVVGGTMNTGELFF.

This chain connects TRBV27 to TRBJ2-3; tentatively, D is TRBD2 (5 bases). The CDR3 consists of 17 residues. The V gene lost 1 base and the J gene lost 1 base, with 15 bases spanning the gap. Germline CDR1 and CDR2: MNHEY and SMNVEV (reference sequence). CDR3 DNA sequence: TGTGCCAGCAGTTTATTAAGGATAGCGACGGGCACAGATACGCAGTATTTT. Translation gives CASSLLRIATGTDTQYF.

The J gene is TRBJ2-7, the V gene TRBV10-3; 11 bases are a match to TRBD2. CDR1 is ENHRY and CDR2 is SYGVKD in the germline V gene. The V segment lost 1 base and the J segment 2 bases; nucleotides outside the gene matches: 4. There are 16 residues in the CDR3. Written as DNA, the CDR3 is TGTGCCATCAGTGAGTATTCTAGCGGGGGGCCCTACGAGCAGTACTTC. Protein product: CAISEYSSGGPYEQYF.

The chain combines TRBV28 with TRBJ2-6; 7 bases agree with TRBD1. V lost 7 bases, J lost 2 bases, and 2 bases stayed unmatched. The CDR3 is 14 amino acids. Germline CDR1 and CDR2: MDHEN and SYDVKM. The CDR3 DNA is TGTGCCAGCAAGGGGGCAGCTGGGGCCAACGTCCTGACTTTC. Translating it yields CASKGAAGANVLTF.

This clone was recorded once. CDR3 in DNA: TGCAGTGCCCCGGACAGCTATGGCTACACCTTC. This gives the protein CSAPDSYGYTF. This chain joins TRBV20-1 and TRBJ1-2, with TRBD1 as a possible D gene (6 bases). CDR1 is DFQATT and CDR2 is SNEGSKA in the germline V gene (reference sequence). This CDR3 region has 11 residues. V gave up 6 bases and J gave up 4 bases, with 9 bases separating them.

This sequence joins TRBV7-3 and TRBJ2-1; 8 nucleotides agree with TRBD2. The CDR3 is made up of 15 amino acids. Losses at the gene ends were 3 bases for V and 1 base for J; bases not matched to a gene: 2. Germline V CDR1 and CDR2: SGHTA, FQGTGA. In nucleotides, the CDR3 is TGTGCCAGCAGCTTTATAGCGGGATCCTACAATGAGCAGTTCTTC. This gives the protein CASSFIAGSYNEQFF.

Points on this clone: Mismatch with germline at one junction end may stem from a read error. The chain combines TRBV6-1 with TRBJ1-5; 9 bases agree with TRBD1. The germline CDR1 and CDR2 sequences are MNHNS and SASEGT. The CDR3 extends over 15 amino acids. In DNA form, the CDR3 reads TGTGCCAGCAGTGACTTTGTTGAACGGACAGGGGACACTAATTTT. This encodes CASSDFVERTGDTNF.

The V call is TRBV6-5, the J call TRBJ1-5; 7 bases are a match to TRBD1. The J segment lost 4 bases and the V segment lost 4 bases, leaving 10 bases of the junction unmatched. CDR1 and CDR2 (germline): MNHEY, SVGAGI. This CDR3 region has 16 residues. The CDR3 coding sequence is TGTGCCAGCAGTTCAATTATAACAGGGGCTAATCAGCCCCAGCATTTT. This sequence encodes CASSSIITGANQPQHF.